These T cell receptor beta chains were read from a single sample in a study of T cells in Graves' hyperthyroidism and ophthalmopathy. Via MiXCR, TCRdb re-called the multiplex PCR reads, giving one row per CDR3 protein. The sample records about 400,000 distinct CDR3 sequences, more than 15% being singletons. Input material: blood. Every receptor here comes from a woman younger than 35 with Graves' hyperthyroidism. CDR3s include the opening cysteine and the closing phenylalanine or tryptophan. Fields, in order: J gene, V gene, D gene, clone size, CDR3 protein, CDR3 DNA. The D gene is left open where the match is weak. Rows give clone size only sometimes, using once, few, many, or a class for an expanded clone.

>TRBJ2-7|TRBV7-2|.|many
CASSLDSGSSYEQYF
TGTGCCAGCAGCTTAGATTCGGGGTCCTCCTACGAGCAGTACTTC
>TRBJ2-5|TRBV12-3/TRBV12-4|.|many
CASSSLPGSLQETQYF
TGTGCCAGCAGTTCACTCCCCGGGAGCTTACAAGAGACCCAGTACTTC
>TRBJ2-5|TRBV29-1|TRBD2|few
CSVGRKRERGETQYF
TGCAGCGTTGGCAGGAAGCGGGAGAGGGGAGAGACCCAGTACTTC
>TRBJ2-5|TRBV19|TRBD2|few
CASSMGGVGETQYF
TGTGCCAGTAGTATGGGAGGGGTGGGGGAGACCCAGTACTTC
>TRBJ2-7|TRBV20-1|TRBD2|many
CSAQSLAGPYEQYF
TGCAGTGCCCAGTCACTAGCGGGGCCCTACGAGCAGTACTTC
>TRBJ2-5|TRBV5-1|TRBD2|few
CASSYVTGLAGFETQYF
TGCGCCAGCAGCTACGTGACGGGACTAGCGGGATTTGAGACCCAGTACTTC
>TRBJ1-6|TRBV7-3|.|few
CASSLGPTNSPLHF
TGTGCCAGCAGCCTGGGACCGACGAATTCACCCCTCCACTTT
>TRBJ2-2|TRBV4-1|.|few
CASSQAWAGELFF
TGCGCCAGCAGCCAAGCGTGGGCCGGGGAGCTGTTTTTT
>TRBJ1-5|TRBV30|.|many
CAWSVRRALGQPQHF
TGTGCCTGGAGTGTACGGAGGGCTTTGGGTCAGCCCCAGCATTTT
>TRBJ2-2|TRBV30|.|few
CAWSGRPSGELFF
TGTGCCTGGAGTGGCCGGCCCTCGGGGGAGCTGTTTTTT
>TRBJ2-7|TRBV20-1|TRBD2|many
CSASSGSHEQYF
TGCAGTGCTAGTAGCGGGAGCCACGAGCAGTACTTC
>TRBJ1-6|TRBV5-6|.|many
CASSPPLYNSPLHF
TGTGCCAGCAGCCCGCCGCTCTATAATTCACCCCTCCACTTT
>TRBJ2-2|TRBV6-2/TRBV6-3|.|many
CASSYLPFGAITGELFF
TGTGCCAGCAGTTACTTGCCGTTTGGCGCGATAACCGGGGAGCTGTTTTTT
>TRBJ1-1|TRBV11-3|.|few
CASSPRTWDEVAEAFF
TGTGCCAGCAGCCCTCGGACGTGGGATGAGGTGGCTGAAGCTTTCTTT
>TRBJ2-3|TRBV11-2|TRBD2|.
CASSFTGTSVSDTQYF
TGTGCCAGCAGCTTTACCGGGACTAGCGTGTCAGATACGCAGTATTTT
>TRBJ2-3|TRBV5-1|TRBD2|many
CASSLGLAGGPADTQYF
TGCGCCAGCAGCTTGGGCCTAGCGGGGGGGCCCGCAGATACGCAGTATTTT
>TRBJ2-5|TRBV24-1|TRBD1|.
CATGEDRGDLNQETQYF
TGTGCCACCGGGGAGGACAGGGGCGACCTTAACCAAGAGACCCAGTACTTC
>TRBJ1-4|TRBV20-1|.|few
CSARVREGLGKTVF
TGCAGTGCTAGAGTTCGAGAGGGGCTGGGAAAAACTGTTTTT
>TRBJ1-5|TRBV9|TRBD1|few
CTSSVGQGNQPQHF
TGTACCAGCAGCGTAGGACAGGGGAATCAGCCCCAGCATTTT
>TRBJ2-5|TRBV7-2|TRBD2|many
CASSYEAGGRETQYF
TGTGCCAGCAGCTATGAAGCGGGGGGCAGGGAGACCCAGTACTTC
>TRBJ2-3|TRBV12-3/TRBV12-4|.|many
CASSPVRRTDTQYF
TGTGCCAGCAGTCCAGTACGGAGGACAGATACGCAGTATTTT
>TRBJ1-2|TRBV7-2|TRBD1|many
CASSLDRGRYGYTF
TGTGCCAGCAGCTTAGACAGGGGGCGATATGGCTACACCTTC
>TRBJ1-5|TRBV28|TRBD1|.
CASSAGQGGDQPQHF
TGTGCCAGCAGTGCAGGACAGGGGGGGGACCAGCCCCAGCATTTT
>TRBJ2-3|TRBV4-2|.|few
CASSQVDTGGTDTQYF
TGTGCCAGCAGCCAAGTTGACACCGGTGGCACAGATACGCAGTATTTT
>TRBJ2-7|TRBV6-6|TRBD2|many
CASSYSKAGASSYEQYF
TGTGCCAGCAGTTACTCGAAAGCGGGGGCCAGCTCCTACGAGCAGTACTTC
>TRBJ2-1|TRBV3-1|.|many
CASSPLPGSEQFF
TGTGCCAGCAGCCCTCTTCCGGGAAGTGAGCAGTTCTTC
>TRBJ2-3|TRBV3-1|.|.
CASSQDPHSTDTQYF
TGTGCCAGCAGCCAAGATCCTCACAGCACAGATACGCAGTATTTT
>TRBJ2-5|TRBV29-1|.|.
CSVELGAYQETQYF
TGCAGCGTTGAACTCGGGGCGTACCAAGAGACCCAGTACTTC
>TRBJ1-2|TRBV20-1|TRBD1|once
CSARAGTGNWDGYTF
TGCAGTGCTAGAGCCGGGACAGGGAACTGGGATGGCTACACCTTC
>TRBJ2-5|TRBV20-1|.|many
CSAISGGRETQYF
TGCAGTGCTATCAGTGGGGGGAGGGAGACCCAGTACTTC
>TRBJ2-3|TRBV24-1|.|.
CATSDPSGIGTDTQYF
TGTGCCACCAGTGACCCCAGCGGAATCGGCACAGATACGCAGTATTTT
>TRBJ1-5|TRBV12-3/TRBV12-4|.|many
CASRYAGANQPQHF
TGTGCCAGCAGGTATGCGGGGGCAAATCAGCCCCAGCATTTT
>TRBJ1-6|TRBV12-3/TRBV12-4|.|many
CASSLAGSNSPLHF
TGTGCCAGCAGTTTAGCGGGGTCCAATTCACCCCTCCACTTT
>TRBJ1-6|TRBV11-2|.|many
CASSLWGWDKNSPLHF
TGTGCCAGCAGCTTATGGGGGTGGGACAAGAATTCACCCCTCCACTTT
>TRBJ2-7|TRBV5-1|.|many
CASSPLPSSGAYEQYF
TGCGCCAGCAGCCCACTTCCCAGCTCAGGGGCCTACGAGCAGTACTTC
>TRBJ1-6|TRBV9|.|.
CASSFAGEKNSPLHF
TGTGCCAGCAGTTTTGCCGGGGAAAAAAATTCACCCCTCCACTTT
>TRBJ2-1|TRBV5-8|.|many
CASRLVVDEQFF
TGTGCCAGCAGATTAGTGGTGGATGAGCAGTTCTTC
>TRBJ1-5|TRBV13|.|.
CASSLGPGRAVLSNQPQHF
TGTGCCAGCAGCTTAGGCCCGGGCAGGGCTGTTTTGAGCAATCAGCCCCAGCATTTT
>TRBJ2-5|TRBV19|TRBD1|many
CASRDPGQGEETQYF
TGTGCCAGTAGGGACCCGGGACAGGGAGAAGAGACCCAGTACTTC
>TRBJ1-2|TRBV15|.|few
CATSVTGPGYTF
TGTGCCACCAGCGTTACCGGGCCCGGCTACACCTTC
>TRBJ2-3|TRBV6-1|.|many
CASSEAEGGGGTDTQYF
TGTGCCAGCAGTGAAGCGGAGGGCGGGGGCGGCACAGATACGCAGTATTTT
>TRBJ1-4|TRBV9|.|.
CASSGGGGLNEKLFF
TGTGCCAGCAGCGGGGGGGGGGGTCTAAATGAAAAACTGTTTTTT
>TRBJ2-3|TRBV12-5|.|many
CATAPRDSDTQYF
TGTGCTACCGCACCCAGGGATTCAGATACGCAGTATTTT
>TRBJ1-2|TRBV6-1|.|few
CASSEARGWQNSYGYTF
TGTGCCAGCAGTGAAGCTCGGGGGTGGCAGAACAGCTATGGCTACACCTTC
>TRBJ2-1|TRBV6-1|TRBD2|many
CASSYSGGAGWEQFF
TGTGCCAGCAGTTATAGCGGGGGGGCCGGTTGGGAGCAGTTCTTC
>TRBJ2-5|TRBV11-2|TRBD2|.
CASSGTSGGVETQYF
TGTGCCAGCAGCGGGACTAGCGGGGGGGTAGAGACCCAGTACTTC
>TRBJ2-5|TRBV24-1|TRBD2|.
CATSAGLAGGPSETQYF
TGTGCCACCAGTGCCGGGCTAGCGGGAGGGCCCTCGGAGACCCAGTACTTC
>TRBJ1-1|TRBV12-3/TRBV12-4|.|.
CASSLKARDTEAFF
TGTGCCAGCAGTTTAAAGGCCAGGGACACTGAAGCTTTCTTT
>TRBJ2-3|TRBV5-1|.|many
CASSLTATTTDTQYF
TGCGCCAGCAGCTTAACAGCGACCACCACAGATACGCAGTATTTT
>TRBJ2-3|TRBV3-1|TRBD2|many
CASSPRLAGFTDTQYF
TGTGCCAGCAGCCCTCGACTAGCGGGGTTCACAGATACGCAGTATTTT
>TRBJ2-6|TRBV10-3|.|few
CAIGSVSGANVLTF
TGTGCCATCGGTTCCGTCTCTGGGGCCAACGTCCTGACTTTC
>TRBJ2-4|TRBV3-1|.|many
CASSQGGNGNIQYF
TGTGCCAGCAGCCAAGGGGGGAACGGAAACATTCAGTACTTC
>TRBJ2-2|TRBV27|.|many
CASRGLLQGTGELFF
TGTGCCAGCAGGGGCCTCTTACAGGGCACCGGGGAGCTGTTTTTT
>TRBJ2-7|TRBV11-2|TRBD2|many
CASSLRLAESYEQYF
TGTGCCAGCAGCTTAAGACTAGCGGAGAGCTACGAGCAGTACTTC
>TRBJ1-5|TRBV7-3|.|.
CASSLGPQRSNQPQHF
TGTGCCAGCAGCTTGGGGCCTCAGAGAAGCAATCAGCCCCAGCATTTT